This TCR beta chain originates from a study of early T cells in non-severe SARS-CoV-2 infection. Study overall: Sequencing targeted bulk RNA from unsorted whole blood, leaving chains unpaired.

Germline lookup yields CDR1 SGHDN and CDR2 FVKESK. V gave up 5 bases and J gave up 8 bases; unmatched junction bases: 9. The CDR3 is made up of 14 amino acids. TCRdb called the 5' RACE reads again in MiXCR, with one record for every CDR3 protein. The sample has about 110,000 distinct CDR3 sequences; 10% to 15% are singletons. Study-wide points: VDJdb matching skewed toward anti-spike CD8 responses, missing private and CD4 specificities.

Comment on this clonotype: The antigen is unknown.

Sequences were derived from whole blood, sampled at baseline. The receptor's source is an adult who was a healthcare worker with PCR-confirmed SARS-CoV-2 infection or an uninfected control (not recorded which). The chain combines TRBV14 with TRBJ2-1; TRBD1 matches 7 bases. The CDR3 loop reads CASSARQGYDEQFF. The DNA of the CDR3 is TGTGCCAGCAGCGCCAGACAGGGTTACGATGAGCAGTTCTTC.